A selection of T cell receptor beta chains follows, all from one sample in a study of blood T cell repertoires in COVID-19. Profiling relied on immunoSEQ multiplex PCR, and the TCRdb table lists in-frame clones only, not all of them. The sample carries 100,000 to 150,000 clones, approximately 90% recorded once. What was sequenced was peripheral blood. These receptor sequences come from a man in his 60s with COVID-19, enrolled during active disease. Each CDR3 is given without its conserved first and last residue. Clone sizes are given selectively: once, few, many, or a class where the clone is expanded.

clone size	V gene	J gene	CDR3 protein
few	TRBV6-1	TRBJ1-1	ASSERGYTEAF
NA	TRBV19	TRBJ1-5	ASSIQGWSNQPQH
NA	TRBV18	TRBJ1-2	ASSRQEVGYT
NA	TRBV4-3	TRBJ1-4	ASSQDPQRGLTNEKLF
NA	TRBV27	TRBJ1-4	ASSSGIGNEKLF
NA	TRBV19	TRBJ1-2	ASKAGQYYGYT
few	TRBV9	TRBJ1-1	ASSSSMNTEAF
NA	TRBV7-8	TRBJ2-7	ASSLGGTGRQNEQY
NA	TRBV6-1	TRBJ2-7	ASSEGYGQY
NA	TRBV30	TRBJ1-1	AWSNSGGAF
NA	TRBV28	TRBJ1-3	ASSFQGSGNTIY
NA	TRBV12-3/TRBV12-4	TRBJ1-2	ASSTRANRGYT
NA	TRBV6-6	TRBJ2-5	ASRPTGDGETQY
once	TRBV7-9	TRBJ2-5	ASSLSSGETQY
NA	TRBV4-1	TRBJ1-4	ASSQGDRIGEKLF
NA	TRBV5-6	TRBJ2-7	ASTLDRDEQY
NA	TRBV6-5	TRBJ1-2	ASIGQGSGYT
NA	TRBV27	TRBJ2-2	ATQHLGNTGELF
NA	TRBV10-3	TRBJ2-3	AVAGGYAQY
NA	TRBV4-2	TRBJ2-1	ASSQEGTIYSYNEQF